This T cell receptor beta chain was retrieved from a study of blood T cell repertoires in COVID-19. Profiled with immunoSEQ multiplex PCR; TCRdb holds only in-frame clones, not every one. The sample contains about 200,000 clones, more than 70% of which appear only once. Germline V gene sequence: CDR1 GTSNPN, CDR2 SVGIG (reference sequence). The V and J ends lost 5 bases and 4 bases, in that order; junction bases with no gene match: 4. The CDR3 length is 13 residues. Sequencing was performed on peripheral blood. The chain links TRBV30 to TRBJ2-3; 9 bases align to TRBD2. This receptor was identified in a man aged 18 to 30 with active or convalescent COVID-19. CDR3 sequence (DNA): TGTGCCTGGGGTAGCGGGGGCCCAGATACGCAGTATTTT. It translates to CAWGSGGPDTQYF.